One sample yielded the 25 T cell receptor beta chains listed below, sequenced in a study of read filtering for tumor transcriptome and immune sequencing. The library was built from roughly 400 ng RNA with molecular barcoded adaptors for alpha/delta and beta/gamma chains. From the reads, TCRdb called clonotypes with MiXCR, one entry per CDR3 protein. This table has 35,000 to 40,000 distinct CDR3 sequences, roughly 15% appearing once. The sample taken for sequencing was a population of CD138-negative cells sorted from bone marrow. These receptors were obtained from a donor over 35 with multiple myeloma.

The sample holds many counts of this clonotype. The chain has TRBV30 and TRBJ2-3; a weak D match, TRBD1 (6 bases). The CDR3 contains 12 residues. Germline V gene sequence: CDR1 GTSNPN, CDR2 SVGIG (reference sequence). Trimming removed 5 bases from V and 3 bases from J, with 9 bases in between. Here the CDR3 DNA reads TGTGCCTGGGGGGGCTTAACAGATACGCAGTATTTT. Encoded protein: CAWGGLTDTQYF.

This clonotype occurred many times. A junction end diverges from the germline sequence, so it may reflect a read error. The V call is TRBV5-6, the J call TRBJ2-3, with 10 bases aligning to TRBD1. Germline assignment: CDR1 SGHDT and CDR2 YYEEEE. The CDR3 spans 12 residues. The CDR3 protein is CASSLVLGQGNF. CDR3 sequence (DNA): TGTGCCAGCAGCTTGGTTTTGGGACAGGGGAATTTT.

Turning to this clonotype: A much larger clone differs from this one at a single base, so this may be a read error. The chain couples TRBV20-1 to TRBJ2-7; 11 bases are shared with TRBD2. This CDR3 region has 12 residues. Germline-derived CDR1 and CDR2 are DFQATT and SNEGSKA (reference sequence). CDR3 amino acids: CSALAGGGEQYF. CDR3 nucleotides: TGCAGCGCTCTAGCGGGAGGTGGCGAGCAGTACTTC.

This clonotype has at least ten counts. CDR3 sequence reads: CASSLYRGSNYGYTF. In nucleotides, the CDR3 is TGTGCCAGCAGCCTATACAGGGGAAGTAACTATGGCTACACCTTC. This chain connects TRBV2 to TRBJ1-2; 7 nucleotides match TRBD1. Germline values: CDR1 SNHLY, CDR2 FYNNEI. The junction had 8 bases not matched to a gene; V was cut back by 6 bases and J by 1 base. The CDR3 runs to 15 residues.

This clonotype was observed a handful of times. The chain combines TRBV14 with TRBJ1-2; D unclear. Germline V gene data show CDR1 as SGHDN and CDR2 as FVKESK. The V gene lost 2 bases and the J gene lost 3 bases, with 7 bases spanning the gap. The CDR3 runs to 13 residues. CDR3 coding DNA: TGTGCCAGCAGCCAACTGTTGGACTATGGCTACACCTTC. Protein: CASSQLLDYGYTF.

As regards this clonotype: A far larger clone lies a single base away; this is likely a read error. The rearrangement joins TRBV7-9 to TRBJ2-1; D perhaps matches TRBD2 (6 bases). The V gene lost 5 bases and the J gene lost 6 bases, with 14 bases spanning the gap. Germline values: CDR1 SEHNR, CDR2 FQNEAQ (reference sequence). The CDR3 totals 14 residues. Here the CDR3 reads CASSIRDGSNEQFF. The CDR3 DNA reads TGTGCCAGCAGCATAAGAGACGGGAGCAATGAGCAGTTCTTC.

V and J are TRBV4-3 and TRBJ1-2; TRBD1 might be the D (5 bases). The length of the CDR3 is 12 residues. Germline V gives CDR1 LGHNA, CDR2 YSLEER. Trimming pared 0 bases from V and 10 bases from J, leaving 9 bases between. The CDR3 DNA follows: TGCGCCAGCAGCCAAGAAGGGGCAGACTACACCTTC. This sequence encodes CASSQEGADYTF.

In the case of this clonotype: Given a much more abundant clone one base away, this may be a read error. The chain employs TRBV29-1 and TRBJ1-1; D remains ambiguous. Germline lookup yields CDR1 SQVTM and CDR2 ANQGSEA. The CDR3 extends over 11 amino acids. The V end lost 8 bases, the J end lost 4 bases, and 11 bases lay between the germline ends. The CDR3 DNA follows: TGCAGCCATACAGCGGGCACTGAAGCTTTCTTT. It yields the protein CSHTAGTEAFF.

Worth noting for this clonotype: A read error may explain this, as a much larger clone is one base away. Lacking the conserved final phenylalanine or tryptophan, this CDR3 likely reflects a read error. The DNA is omitted, as the CDR3 cannot be located on it reliably, and the CDR3 follows TCRdb's listing. The V gene is TRBV11-2, the J gene TRBJ2-1; no check of the table's D call, TRBD1, against the DNA was made. Germline V gene sequence: CDR1 SGHAT, CDR2 FQNNGV. The CDR3 is made up of 14 amino acids, end residues included. The CDR3 region is CASSFGTKYNEQSL.

In this sample, this clonotype turned up many times. The gene calls are TRBV5-1 and TRBJ2-1, with 8 nucleotides matching TRBD1. Germline V gene sequence: CDR1 SGHRS, CDR2 YFSETQ. V lost 3 bases to trimming and J lost 6 bases; unmatched junction nucleotides: 8. CDR3 size: 15 residues. CDR3 sequence reads: CASSSGQGVLNEQFF. CDR3 DNA: TGCGCCAGCAGCTCCGGACAGGGCGTACTCAATGAGCAGTTCTTC.

In this sample, this clonotype turned up many times. The J gene is TRBJ2-1, the V gene TRBV11-1; 10 bases line up with TRBD2. From germline, CDR1 is SGHAT and CDR2 FQDESV (reference sequence). This CDR3 comprises 16 residues. Germline trimming cut 5 bases from V and 3 bases from J; bases unmatched to any gene: 7. This CDR3 is CASSQTGTSDYNEQFF. DNA for the CDR3: TGTGCCAGCAGCCAGACCGGGACTAGCGACTACAATGAGCAGTTCTTC.

At least ten counts were recorded for this clonotype. The gene calls are TRBV20-1 and TRBJ1-1; weak D call: TRBD1 (5 bases). The germline V and J ends were trimmed by 6 bases and 9 bases, with 20 bases remaining between them. This CDR3 is 13 amino acids long. The V gene's germline CDR1 is DFQATT and CDR2 SNEGSKA (reference sequence). The CDR3 region has the DNA TGCAGTGCAACCGGGGCGGACGGACGAAAAGCTTTCTTT. This gives the protein CSATGADGRKAFF.

This clonotype came up a few times. The rearrangement links TRBV27 to TRBJ2-7; the D is unclear. Germline V lookup: CDR1 MNHEY, CDR2 SMNVEV (reference sequence). V lost 3 bases and J 0 bases, leaving 12 bases between the germline ends. The CDR3 consists of 15 residues. This CDR3 is CASSFQSGFSYEQYF. CDR3 bases: TGTGCCAGCAGTTTCCAATCAGGATTCTCCTACGAGCAGTACTTC.

Ten or more counts support this clonotype. The CDR3 bases are TGTGCCAGCAGCGTCGGGAGGCTTAAGCAACCCTCCTACGAGCAGTACTTC. Its translation is CASSVGRLKQPSYEQYF. The rearrangement joins TRBV7-9 to TRBJ2-7, with 7 nucleotides matching TRBD2. The germline V gene encodes CDR1 SEHNR and CDR2 FQNEAQ (reference sequence). The CDR3 sequence is 17 residues long. J gave up 0 bases and V 5 bases, and 13 bases lay outside the gene matches.

This clonotype was counted at least ten times. CDR3 in DNA: TGCAGTGCTGGGGCACGTGGCCTAGCGGGAGGATCAGATACGCAGTATTTT. It specifies CSAGARGLAGGSDTQYF. This chain links TRBV20-1 with TRBJ2-3; TRBD2 agrees at 11 bases. V gave up 5 bases and J gave up 4 bases; unmatched junction bases: 14. The CDR3 contains 17 residues. Germline V lookup: CDR1 DFQATT, CDR2 SNEGSKA (reference sequence).

In its sample, this clonotype was seen many times. The CDR3 sequence: CASSQRLEAGDEQYF. In DNA, the CDR3 is TGCGCCAGCAGCCAACGACTGGAAGCGGGGGACGAGCAGTACTTC. The J gene is TRBJ2-7, the V gene TRBV4-3, with TRBD2 matching over 8 bases. In germline, CDR1 is LGHNA, CDR2 YSLEER. The CDR3 is 15 residues long. The J segment lost 5 bases and the V segment lost 2 bases, leaving 8 bases of the junction unmatched.

About this clonotype itself: This may stem from a read error, because a much larger clone lies one nucleotide away. The chain recombines TRBV5-6 with TRBJ2-5; D not resolved. Germline CDR1 SGHDT, CDR2 YYEEEE. The CDR3 sequence is 15 residues long. Trimming took off 1 base at V and 0 bases at J, with 10 bases between the two ends. This chain's CDR3 is CASSLRALHQETQYF. Written as DNA, the CDR3 is TGTGCCAGCAGCTTGCGGGCGTTGCACCAAGAGACCCAGTACTTC.

A note on this clonotype: Possible read error: a much larger clone is one base away. The chain carries TRBV11-2 and TRBJ2-1, with D perhaps matching TRBD2 (5 bases). From germline, CDR1 is SGHAT and CDR2 FQNNGV. The CDR3 runs to 17 residues. CDR3 sequence (DNA): TGTGCCGGCAGCCCCGCGGGCAAGCAGGTAGGGCTTAATGAGCAGTTCTTC. It yields the protein CAGSPAGKQVGLNEQFF.

The CDR3 nucleotides are TGTGCCAGCAGCTTAGGGGCAGGTCCCTACGAGCAGTACTTC. Its translation: CASSLGAGPYEQYF. The chain is built from TRBV7-2 and TRBJ2-7, with D unresolved. This CDR3 comprises 14 residues. The germline gives CDR1 SGHTA, CDR2 FQGNSA. Trimming shortened V by 1 base and J by 2 bases, and 9 bases separated the two germline ends.

At least ten counts were recorded for this clonotype. The chain recombines TRBV6-1 with TRBJ2-2, with D uncertain. Germline V lookup: CDR1 MNHNS, CDR2 SASEGT. Trimming shortened V by 7 bases and J by 1 base, and 10 bases separated the two germline ends. CDR3 length equals 14 residues. CDR3 DNA sequence: TGTGCCAGCAACGAAGGGTTGAACACCGGGGAGCTGTTTTTT. It translates to CASNEGLNTGELFF.

A few counts support this clonotype. This clone may be a read error of a much larger clone one base away. The chain combines TRBV7-6 with TRBJ2-1; no clear D. Germline V gene data show CDR1 as SGHVS and CDR2 as FNYEAQ. This CDR3 region has 13 residues. As DNA, the CDR3 is TGTGCCAGCAGCTTAGTACTCACCAATGAGCAGTCCTTC. Amino acid sequence: CASSLVLTNEQSF.

This clonotype was detected ten times or more. This sequence joins TRBV10-3 and TRBJ1-2; a weak D match, TRBD1 (5 bases). CDR1 and CDR2 from the germline V gene are ENHRY and SYGVKD. The CDR3 spans 14 residues. Trimming shortened V by 7 bases and J by 1 base, and 13 bases separated the two germline ends. CDR3 in amino acids: CAITARGGNYGYTF. The CDR3 nucleotides read TGTGCCATCACTGCGCGGGGGGGTAACTATGGCTACACCTTC.

This clonotype came up a few times. The genes are TRBV7-6 and TRBJ2-3; maybe TRBD1 (6 bases). V was clipped by 7 bases and J by 1 base, with 18 bases between them. The CDR3 runs to 16 residues. Germline V gene lookup returns CDR1 SGHVS and CDR2 FNYEAQ. CDR3 loop: CASNSGSGAGTDTQYF. The CDR3 DNA sequence: TGTGCCAGCAACTCGGGCTCAGGGGCGGGCACAGATACGCAGTATTTT.

This clonotype was seen many times. The chain recombines TRBV20-1 with TRBJ2-3; 9 bases map to TRBD1. The CDR3 consists of 20 residues. The V gene's germline CDR1 is DFQATT and CDR2 SNEGSKA (reference sequence). Germline trimming cut 4 bases from V and 5 bases from J; bases unmatched to any gene: 25. The DNA for the CDR3 is TGCAGTGCTATTAAACAACGACATAAGCCGGGACAGGGTTTAGAAGATACGCAGTATTTT. It translates to CSAIKQRHKPGQGLEDTQYF.

The CDR3 coding sequence is TGCAGTGCTGATGGGGCAGGAGCTGTTGAGACCCAGTACTTC. Protein product: CSADGAGAVETQYF. The chain uses TRBV20-1 and TRBJ2-5, with D possibly matching TRBD1 (5 bases). Per germline, CDR1 DFQATT and CDR2 SNEGSKA (reference sequence). There are 14 residues in the CDR3. V was shortened by 5 bases and J by 5 bases, with 18 bases between the two germline ends.